This T cell receptor beta chain was identified during a study of blood T cell repertoires in COVID-19. V lost 8 bases and J lost 3, with 14 bases in between. Germline V lookup: CDR1 GTSNPN, CDR2 SVGIG (reference sequence). The CDR3 length is 12 residues. Assay: immunoSEQ multiplex PCR; the TCRdb copy retains only in-frame clones and omits some. The sample records around 94,000 clones, 65% to 85% being singletons. Sequenced material: peripheral blood. This rearrangement joins TRBV30 to TRBJ2-7; D is perhaps TRBD2 (6 bases). The TCR sequence derives from a man aged 55 to 70 with acute or convalescent COVID-19. DNA for the CDR3: TGTGCCGGCGCCCAGGGACTCTACGAGCAGTACTTC. Translation: CAGAQGLYEQYF. The variable domain in full, completed from reference TRBV30 and TRBJ2-7, reads SQTIHQWPATLVQPVGSPLSLECTVEGTSNPNLYWYRQAAGRGLQLLFYSVGIGQISSEVPQNLSASRPQDRQFILSSKKLLLSDSGFYLCAGAQGLYEQYFGPGTRLTVT.